Below, one T cell receptor (beta chain) is given with its context. The sample originates from a study of blood T cell repertoires in COVID-19. At the level of the study: Acute and convalescent COVID-19 samples came from the United States, Italy and Spain.

V shed 4 bases, J shed 2 bases, and the junction held 0 bases outside the gene matches. Germline values: CDR1 SNHLY, CDR2 FYNNEI. This CDR3 contains 13 residues. Original processing notes: How many nucleated cells were present was estimated from reference gene primer amplification. This table comes from immunoSEQ multiplex PCR, and its TCRdb copy is limited to in-frame clones, with some not included. The V and J calls and the clone size are those of that table, but D and trimming were determined from the DNA. Seen here are 76,000 or so clones, about 90% observed once, and the top ten hold about 5.8%.

Sequencing input: peripheral blood. The TCR was taken from a human donor in a cohort sampled during active COVID-19. This chain connects TRBV2 to TRBJ2-7, with 9 bases aligning to TRBD1. CDR3 in amino acids: CASSGDRAYEQYF. DNA of the CDR3: TGTGCCAGCAGTGGGGACAGGGCCTACGAGCAGTACTTC.